This passage covers 28 T cell receptor beta chains from one sample sequenced in a study of T cell clones after liver transplantation. Generated by immunoSEQ multiplex PCR, the TCRdb table keeps only in-frame clones and is missing some. This table holds roughly 57,000 clones, 71% found once. The sample in question was CD4+ T cells from blood, obtained before liver transplant. These receptors originate from a human donor who received a liver transplant.

The rearrangement uses TRBV4-1 and TRBJ2-7; TRBD2 might be the D (5 bases). Germline V gives CDR1 MGHRA, CDR2 YSYEKL. V was clipped by 2 bases and J by 3 bases, with 14 bases between them. The CDR3 has 15 residues. In DNA form, the CDR3 reads TGCGCCAGCAGCCAACCGTGGACGGGATTCTACGAGCAGTACTTC. The encoded protein is CASSQPWTGFYEQYF.

Turning to this clone: One end of the junction fails to match germline, which may point to a read error. DNA for the CDR3: TGTGCCAGCAGCTACAAAGCGGGGCTCGGCACTGCAGCTTTCTTT. Amino acid sequence: CASSYKAGLGTAAFF. This chain links TRBV6-5 with TRBJ1-1; a possible D gene is TRBD1 (5 bases). Germline CDR1 reads MNHEY; CDR2 reads SVGAGI. There are 15 residues in the CDR3.

The V call is TRBV6-5, the J call TRBJ1-4, with 7 positions matching TRBD1. There are 13 residues in the CDR3. J was trimmed by 7 bases and V by 8 bases; bases with no gene match: 7. Germline loops: CDR1 MNHEY, CDR2 SVGAGI. The DNA of the CDR3 is TGTGCCAGCGGGAGACAGGGAAGTGAAAAACTGTTTTTT. This translates into CASGRQGSEKLFF.

This clone appeared a few times. The V and J genes are TRBV7-2 and TRBJ1-2; D is unresolved. Trimming stripped 0 bases from V and 1 base from J, with 6 bases between. CDR1 is SGHTA, CDR2 FQGNSA, per germline. CDR3 length: 14 residues. The CDR3 sequence is CASSLAVSNYGYTF. The CDR3 DNA follows: TGTGCCAGCAGCTTAGCTGTCAGTAACTATGGCTACACCTTC.

The chain combines TRBV28 with TRBJ1-5; the D gene is possibly TRBD1 (5 bases). The germline CDR1 and CDR2 sequences are MDHEN and SYDVKM. The V gene lost 4 bases and the J gene lost 2 bases, with 12 bases spanning the gap. There are 15 residues in the CDR3. The CDR3 DNA is TGTGCCAGCAGTTCGCCCACGACAGGCAATCAGCCCCAGCATTTT. It yields the protein CASSSPTTGNQPQHF.

The rearrangement uses TRBV6-5 and TRBJ1-1; a weak D match, TRBD1 (5 bases). The CDR3 is 14 amino acids. Trimming left V 6 bases short and J 5 bases short, with 16 bases between. From germline, CDR1 is MNHEY and CDR2 SVGAGI. CDR3 loop: CASSKGWGGTEAFF. The CDR3 coding sequence is TGTGCCAGCAGCAAAGGCTGGGGGGGGACTGAAGCTTTCTTT.

Remarks on this clone: The same CDR3 arises from other DNA sequences in this sample as well. This chain uses TRBV4-1 with TRBJ1-4; 12 nucleotides line up with TRBD1. The junction had 1 base not matched to a gene; V was cut back by 0 bases and J by 8 bases. The CDR3 is 15 amino acids. Looked up from germline, CDR1 is MGHRA and CDR2 is YSYEKL. CDR3 sequence (DNA): TGCGCCAGCAGCCAAGATGGGACAGGGGGCGAAAAACTGTTTTTT. Translating it yields CASSQDGTGGEKLFF.

This clone was seen only a few times. This rearrangement joins TRBV2 to TRBJ1-1, with D possibly being TRBD1 (6 bases). CDR1 is SNHLY and CDR2 is FYNNEI in the germline V gene. The germline V and J ends were trimmed by 9 bases and 7 bases, with 12 bases remaining between them. This CDR3 comprises 11 residues. The CDR3, as DNA: TGTGCCAGTAGACAGGTTGTTGAAGCTTTCTTT. Its translation: CASRQVVEAFF.

The V call is TRBV9, the J call TRBJ1-3; no definite D call. The CDR3 sequence is 12 residues long. V lost 0 bases, J lost 11 bases, and 9 bases lay in between. Germline V gene sequence: CDR1 SGDLS, CDR2 YYNGEE. CDR3 protein: CASSVDRVPIYF. Here the CDR3 DNA reads TGTGCCAGCAGCGTAGATCGAGTTCCCATATATTTT.

The chain combines TRBV27 with TRBJ2-1, with TRBD1 identical over 8 bases. Trimming cost V 6 bases and J 3 bases; bases outside gene matches: 7. The germline V gene has CDR1 MNHEY and CDR2 SMNVEV (reference sequence). There are 15 residues in the CDR3. CDR3 sequence (DNA): TGTGCCAGCAGACCCCAGGGGGCCCTCTACAATGAGCAGTTCTTC. Its protein is CASRPQGALYNEQFF.

A few counts support this clone. This chain uses TRBV4-1 with TRBJ1-5, with 10 nucleotides matching TRBD1. Germline V gene data show CDR1 as MGHRA and CDR2 as YSYEKL. The CDR3 has 17 amino acids. V shed 0 bases, J shed 6 bases, and the junction held 8 bases outside the gene matches. The CDR3 protein is CASSQDRRQGASQPQHF. The CDR3 DNA reads TGCGCCAGCAGCCAAGATCGGCGACAGGGGGCAAGTCAGCCCCAGCATTTT.

The chain combines TRBV4-1 with TRBJ2-2, with 8 bases that match TRBD1. CDR1 and CDR2 (germline): MGHRA, YSYEKL. The CDR3 is made up of 16 amino acids. V shed 2 bases, J shed 6 bases, and the junction held 8 bases outside the gene matches. CDR3 nucleotide sequence: TGCGCCAGCAGCCAATTAACAGGGGGACGCGCCGGGGAGCTGTTTTTT. It codes for CASSQLTGGRAGELFF.

The chain has TRBV2 and TRBJ1-2, with 12 positions matching TRBD1. V lost 2 bases to trimming and J lost 8 bases; unmatched junction nucleotides: 15. Germline values: CDR1 SNHLY, CDR2 FYNNEI. The CDR3 extends over 18 amino acids. The CDR3 sequence is CASSEKTGTGGIRWGYTF. The DNA for the CDR3 is TGTGCCAGCAGTGAAAAAACCGGGACAGGGGGCATACGGTGGGGCTACACCTTC.

This sequence joins TRBV28 and TRBJ1-2; D is perhaps TRBD1 (5 bases). This CDR3 comprises 15 residues. The germline V gene has CDR1 MDHEN and CDR2 SYDVKM. V lost 3 bases and J lost 2, with 13 bases in between. The CDR3 reads CASSLDIAGNYGYTF. CDR3 nucleotide sequence: TGTGCCAGCAGTTTGGACATAGCAGGCAACTATGGCTACACCTTC.

This clone was detected a few times. The V call is TRBV30, the J call TRBJ1-1; a possible D gene is TRBD1 (5 bases). Per germline, CDR1 GTSNPN and CDR2 SVGIG (reference sequence). The V end lost 3 bases, the J end lost 8 bases, and 25 bases lay between the germline ends. The CDR3 is 16 amino acids. The CDR3 DNA reads as TGTGCCTGGAGACTCTGGGGTTCGGGGGTGGCAGGAGAAGCTTTCTTT. It yields the protein CAWRLWGSGVAGEAFF.

This clone was found a few times. The V call is TRBV7-2, the J call TRBJ1-5; tentative D call: TRBD1 (6 bases). The germline V gene encodes CDR1 SGHTA and CDR2 FQGNSA. Trimming stripped 5 bases from V and 6 bases from J, with 11 bases between. There are 13 residues in the CDR3. CDR3 in DNA: TGTGCCAGCAGCGTACAGGGTCCTCAGCCCCAGCATTTT. It encodes CASSVQGPQPQHF.

J is TRBJ1-5 and V is TRBV6-1; 9 bases are shared with TRBD1. Germline CDR1 reads MNHNS; CDR2 reads SASEGT. V shed 6 bases and J 4 bases; nucleotides not matched to a gene: 4. The CDR3 sequence is 14 residues long. The DNA of the CDR3 is TGTGCCAGCAGGCTGACAGGGGGGAATCAGCCCCAGCATTTT. Protein sequence: CASRLTGGNQPQHF.

The J gene is TRBJ1-2, the V gene TRBV9; 8 nucleotides agree with TRBD1. V lost 0 bases to trimming and J lost 7 bases; unmatched junction nucleotides: 2. CDR3 length: 13 residues. Germline V gene sequence: CDR1 SGDLS, CDR2 YYNGEE. DNA for the CDR3: TGTGCCAGCAGCGTAGTACAGGGGGGTGGCTACACCTTC. It yields the protein CASSVVQGGGYTF.

The chain combines TRBV10-3 with TRBJ2-6; TRBD1 is a possible D gene (6 bases). This CDR3 has 16 amino acids. The germline V and J ends were trimmed by 8 bases and 2 bases, with 16 bases remaining between them. CDR1 and CDR2 from the germline V gene are ENHRY and SYGVKD. CDR3 nucleotides: TGTGCCATCGAGGACAGCACCCTGACTGGGGCCAACGTCCTGACTTTC. This encodes CAIEDSTLTGANVLTF.

The table lists this clone with a few counts. The chain combines TRBV7-2 with TRBJ2-7, with D possibly matching TRBD2 (6 bases). The CDR3 is made up of 14 amino acids. Trimming shortened V by 5 bases and J by 1 base, and 12 bases separated the two germline ends. In germline, CDR1 is SGHTA, CDR2 FQGNSA. The CDR3 nucleotides read TGTGCCAGCAGCGCGGGTGGGGGGTCCTACGAGCAGTACTTC. The encoded protein is CASSAGGGSYEQYF.

This rearrangement joins TRBV4-2 to TRBJ1-6; the match to TRBD1 covers 8 bases. Germline V CDR1 and CDR2: LGHNA, YNFKEQ. The length of the CDR3 is 14 residues. V shed 4 bases, J shed 12 bases, and the junction held 8 bases outside the gene matches. In nucleotides, the CDR3 is TGTGCCAGCAGCCGGGGACAGGACGAACTACCCCTCCACTTT. Protein product: CASSRGQDELPLHF.

A single count supports this clone. The chain employs TRBV30 and TRBJ1-4; D is unclear. V lost 3 bases, J lost 4 bases, and 6 bases lay in between. The CDR3 extends over 12 amino acids. Germline values: CDR1 GTSNPN, CDR2 SVGIG (reference sequence). CDR3 sequence reads: CAWRAVNEKLFF. The CDR3 DNA follows: TGTGCCTGGAGGGCGGTTAATGAAAAACTGTTTTTT.

The V gene is TRBV27, the J gene TRBJ2-1; 8 nucleotides line up with TRBD1. After removal of 6 bases from V and 7 bases from J, the junction contained 8 bases not matched to a gene. The CDR3 loop spans 14 amino acids. Per germline, CDR1 MNHEY and CDR2 SMNVEV (reference sequence). CDR3 sequence reads: CASSTATGGNEQFF. CDR3 bases: TGTGCCAGCAGCACGGCCACAGGGGGGAATGAGCAGTTCTTC.

This sequence joins TRBV11-2 and TRBJ2-7; 10 bases agree with TRBD1. The V gene end was trimmed by 5 bases and the J gene end by 3 bases; junction bases not matched to a gene: 10. Germline V gives CDR1 SGHAT, CDR2 FQNNGV. The CDR3 covers 16 residues. The CDR3: CASSPTGGAEDYEQYF. CDR3 DNA: TGTGCCAGCAGCCCGACAGGGGGCGCAGAGGACTACGAGCAGTACTTC.

CDR3 DNA sequence: TGCGCCAGCAGTGAACCGGACATAAATGAGCAGTTCTTC. Translated: CASSEPDINEQFF. The V call is TRBV10-2, the J call TRBJ2-1, with a weak D call TRBD1 (5 bases). This CDR3 contains 13 residues. The germline V and J ends were trimmed by 3 bases and 7 bases, with 10 bases remaining between them. CDR1 and CDR2 (germline): WSHSY, SAAADI.

The J gene is TRBJ2-1, the V gene TRBV19; 9 bases match TRBD1. Losses at the gene ends were 7 bases for V and 0 bases for J; bases not matched to a gene: 7. CDR3 length: 16 amino acids. Per the germline V gene, CDR1 is LNHDA and CDR2 is SQIVND (reference sequence). The CDR3 coding sequence is TGTGCCAGTACTAGGACAGGGGCGAGCTCCTACAATGAGCAGTTCTTC. Translating gives CASTRTGASSYNEQFF.

J is TRBJ1-6 and V is TRBV9, with D tentatively TRBD1 (6 bases). V was cut by 3 bases and J by 8 bases, with 12 bases left in between. Germline lookup yields CDR1 SGDLS and CDR2 YYNGEE. The CDR3 consists of 14 residues. The CDR3 DNA sequence: TGTGCCAGCAGCGCTCGACAGGACGATTCACCCCTCCACTTT. It is translated as CASSARQDDSPLHF. The whole variable domain, remainder taken from reference TRBV9 and TRBJ1-6, is DSGVTQTPKHLITATGQRVTLRCSPRSGDLSVYWYQQSLDQGLQFLIQYYNGEERAKGNILERFSAQQFPDLHSELNLSSLELGDSALYFCASSARQDDSPLHFGNGTRLTVT.

In its sample, this clone was seen many times. The chain recombines TRBV6-5 with TRBJ1-6; tentatively, D is TRBD1 (5 bases). With 8 bases removed from V and 8 bases from J, the gap between germline ends came to 13 bases. In germline, CDR1 is MNHEY, CDR2 SVGAGI. The CDR3 has 13 amino acids. CDR3 DNA: TGTGCCAGCGGTCGGGCGGGGGATTCACCCCTCCACTTT. Translated: CASGRAGDSPLHF.